This T cell receptor (beta chain) stems from a study of T cell responses to AZD1222 COVID-19 vaccine. In regard to this clone: The antigen is undetermined.

Repertoires were generated with immunoSEQ multiplex PCR, while TCRdb's copy carries only in-frame clones and drops some. The sample has about 130,000 clones; about 90% are singletons. The germline CDR1 and CDR2 sequences are MNHEY and SVGAGI. CDR3 length: 14 amino acids. V shed 6 bases and J shed 3 bases, with 11 bases lying between them. Study observations and caveats: Spike was spanned by vaccine-associated CD4 TCRs, which were dominant at 160-218 and 743-854. No repertoire was sampled before or during the peak T cell response, only after it. Females outnumbered males among donors, who were mostly white British; clonal diversity was possibly underestimated.

Specimen: peripheral blood, collected on day 0 of MenACWY control vaccination. The origin of this receptor is an adult in good health. J is TRBJ2-2 and V is TRBV6-5, with D hard to call. CDR3 sequence reads: CASSHQRHTGELFF. In nucleotides, the CDR3 is TGTGCCAGCAGCCATCAACGACACACCGGGGAGCTGTTTTTT.